The sequence of this T cell receptor (beta chain) was determined in a study of T cell responses to AZD1222 COVID-19 vaccine. CDR3 length equals 13 residues. Germline V gene data show CDR1 as SQVTM and CDR2 as ANQGSEA. V lost 6 bases, J lost 3 bases, and 2 bases stayed unmatched. This clone was detected once. As yet, its antigen is unknown. Study observations and caveats: All repertoire sampling was performed exclusively after the peak T cell response. Females made up more of the donors, who were largely white British, and clonal diversity may have come out too low.

Sequenced by immunoSEQ multiplex PCR; TCRdb stores in-frame clones only, minus some. The table shows about 68,000 clones, with around four fifths occurring only once. The input for sequencing was peripheral blood, taken on day 0 of AZD1222 vaccination. The chain recombines TRBV29-1 with TRBJ1-3, with 10 bases lining up with TRBD1. The sequence was obtained from an adult in good health. CDR3 residues: CSVRTGGGNTIYF. CDR3 DNA: TGCAGCGTCCGGACAGGGGGTGGAAACACCATATATTTT.